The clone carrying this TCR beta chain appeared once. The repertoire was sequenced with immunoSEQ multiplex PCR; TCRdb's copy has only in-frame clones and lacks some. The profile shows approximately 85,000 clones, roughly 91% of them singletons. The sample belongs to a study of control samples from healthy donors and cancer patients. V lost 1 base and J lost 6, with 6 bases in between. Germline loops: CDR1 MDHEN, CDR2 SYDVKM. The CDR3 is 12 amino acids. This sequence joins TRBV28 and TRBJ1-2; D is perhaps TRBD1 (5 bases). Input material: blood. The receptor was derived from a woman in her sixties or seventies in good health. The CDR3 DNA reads TGTGCCAGCAGTTTATCAGGGAATGGCTACACCTTC. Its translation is CASSLSGNGYTF.